Listed below are T cell receptor beta chains from one sample, sequenced in a study of blood T cell repertoires in COVID-19. Sequencing used immunoSEQ multiplex PCR; TCRdb keeps in-frame clones, though not all of them. Here the sample spans 110,000 to 150,000 clones, 70% to 80% being singletons. The sample consisted of peripheral blood. The receptors stem from a woman aged 70-85 years with COVID-19, enrolled during active disease. Each CDR3 is given with its conserved first and last residue. The D gene is left open where the match is weak. Size values are once, few and many counts, or a class for expanded clones, and some rows have none.

TRBJ1-5	.	TRBV4-1	.	TGCGCCAGCAGCCAAGTACAGGGAACAGGACAGCCCCAGCATTTT	CASSQVQGTGQPQHF
TRBJ1-2	few	TRBV19	TRBD1	TGTGCCAGTAGTTCCGAGCCCTCTCCCGGGACAGGGGCCGACTATGGCTACACCTTC	CASSSEPSPGTGADYGYTF
TRBJ2-7	once	TRBV7-2	TRBD1	TGTGCCAGCAGTGGGGGGGGGACAGGGCTCTACGAGCAGTACTTC	CASSGGGTGLYEQYF
TRBJ2-7	.	TRBV27	.	TGTGCCAGCAGCAGGGGATTTTCCTACGAGCAGTACTTC	CASSRGFSYEQYF
TRBJ2-1	.	TRBV2	TRBD2	TGTGCCAGCAATAAACTAGCGGGGGGCGGGGAGCAGTTCTTC	CASNKLAGGGEQFF
TRBJ1-1	.	TRBV11-2	.	TGTGCCAGCAGCTCCGGGGGGCAGGAAGGTGAAGCTTTCTTT	CASSSGGQEGEAFF
TRBJ1-2	.	TRBV7-2	.	TGTGCCAGCAGCTTAAACTCGGAGGCTTACTATGGCTACACCTTC	CASSLNSEAYYGYTF
TRBJ1-3	few	TRBV7-8	.	TGTGCCAGCAGCTTAGTCAGGGGAAGAAACACCATATATTTT	CASSLVRGRNTIYF
TRBJ2-2	.	TRBV28	TRBD2	TGTGCCAGCAGTTTTCTTAGCGGGGGGAACACCGGGGAGCTGTTTTTT	CASSFLSGGNTGELFF
TRBJ1-1	few	TRBV3-1/TRBV3-2	.	TGTGCCAGCAGCCAAGATAAATCAGGGTTGGTGGGGACTGAAGCTTTCTTT	CASSQDKSGLVGTEAFF
TRBJ2-1	few	TRBV10-3	TRBD2	TGTGCCATCAGTACTAGCGGGGGGGCGGGAAATGAGCAGTTCTTC	CAISTSGGAGNEQFF
TRBJ1-4	few	TRBV3-1/TRBV3-2	TRBD1	TGTGCCAGCAGCCAAAAAAAGGGACAGGGGATCAACGAAAAACTGTTTTTT	CASSQKKGQGINEKLFF
TRBJ1-2	few	TRBV19	TRBD1	TGTGCCAGTAGTATGGCGGGCACAGGGGTATATGGCTACACCTTC	CASSMAGTGVYGYTF
TRBJ1-2	once	TRBV2	.	TGTGCCAGCACCGTCCTCCAGGGGTTAGGTGGTGGCTACACCTTC	CASTVLQGLGGGYTF
TRBJ1-5	.	TRBV28	.	TGTGCCAGCAGTTTTGGAGATTATAGCAATCAGCCCCAGCATTTT	CASSFGDYSNQPQHF
TRBJ1-3	.	TRBV7-2	.	TGTGCCAGCAGCTTAGGCGTTAGAAACACCATATATTTT	CASSLGVRNTIYF
TRBJ2-7	few	TRBV9	TRBD2	TGTGCCAGCAGCGTCGCCGGGGGGGTAGTCGACGAGCAGTACTTC	CASSVAGGVVDEQYF
TRBJ2-3	.	TRBV29-1	TRBD2	TGCAGCGTCCAAGGGCAGCGGGGGCCCTTAACAGATACGCAGTATTTT	CSVQGQRGPLTDTQYF
TRBJ2-3	.	TRBV29-1	TRBD1	TGCAGCGTTGAGGACAGGGCCCACACAGATACGCAGTATTTT	CSVEDRAHTDTQYF
TRBJ2-2	.	TRBV10-3	.	TGTGCCATCAGTCGTAGACAGGTCGCGGACACCGGGGAGCTGTTTTTT	CAISRRQVADTGELFF
TRBJ1-2	.	TRBV20-1	TRBD1	TGCAGTGCTAGTTTCGCAGGGGGGAACTATGGCTACACCTTC	CSASFAGGNYGYTF